This record looks at one TCR beta chain sequence and its context. Its antigen remains unknown. This specimen comes from a study of T cells expressing NK-cell markers. A 5'RACE template switching approach incorporating UMIs was used to make TCR beta cDNA. TCRdb re-analyzed the 5' RACE reads; it lists each CDR3 protein once, without DNA. The table counts some 280,000 distinct CDR3 sequences; about 0.39% lies in the top ten. Study-level findings and limits: These same clonotypes (in several donors) also led the CD3+CD56-NKG2C+ fraction. Each of roughly six donors carried dominant NKG2C+ clonotypes accounting for about 1.0-8% of CD8+ T cells.

Germline V gives CDR1 SQVTM, CDR2 ANQGSEA. This CDR3 region has 13 residues. The origin of this receptor is a man younger than 35 in good health. V gene TRBV29-1 combines with J gene TRBJ1-1. Sequenced material: blood T cells: a sorted CD56 or NKG2C T cell subset, CD4+ or CD8+ T cells, or bulk PBMC T cells (not recorded which). The CDR3 here is CSVGGVRGTEAFF.